A single sample gave rise to the 7 T cell receptor beta chains below, sequenced in a study of T cell responses to AZD1222 COVID-19 vaccine. Profiled with immunoSEQ multiplex PCR; TCRdb holds only in-frame clones, not every one. The sample has about 120,000 clones, about 90% seen once. Sample: peripheral blood, taken on day 0 of AZD1222 vaccination. These receptors all stem from an adult in good health.

The chain couples TRBV6-5 to TRBJ2-2; 7 bases match TRBD1. Trimming took 6 bases from V and 3 from J; bases not matched to a gene: 4. The CDR3 covers 14 residues. Germline V gene lookup returns CDR1 MNHEY and CDR2 SVGAGI. DNA of the CDR3: TGTGCCAGCAGGATAGGGACAGACACCGGGGAGCTGTTTTTT. This gives the protein CASRIGTDTGELFF.

The V gene is TRBV19, the J gene TRBJ1-3; tentative D call: TRBD1 (5 bases). The CDR3 covers 14 residues. Trimming shortened V by 5 bases and J by 0 bases, and 8 bases separated the two germline ends. CDR1 and CDR2 from the germline V gene are LNHDA and SQIVND (reference sequence). Written as DNA, the CDR3 is TGTGCCAGTAGTTGGGGGGTCTCTGGAAACACCATATATTTT. Protein sequence: CASSWGVSGNTIYF. Filled out from reference TRBV19 and TRBJ1-3, the complete variable domain reads DGGITQSPKYLFRKEGQNVTLSCEQNLNHDAMYWYRQDPGQGLRLIYYSQIVNDFQKGDIAEGYSVSREKKESFPLTVTSAQKNPTAFYLCASSWGVSGNTIYFGEGSWLTVV.

This clone came up a few times. The chain has TRBV6-1 and TRBJ1-3, with D perhaps TRBD1 (6 bases). Trimming took off 2 bases at V and 0 bases at J, with 11 bases between the two ends. The CDR3 is 16 amino acids. CDR1 and CDR2 from the germline V gene are MNHNS and SASEGT. The CDR3 region is CASSEMRTVSGNTIYF. CDR3 DNA: TGTGCCAGCAGTGAAATGAGGACAGTCTCTGGAAACACCATATATTTT.

The chain has TRBV7-8 and TRBJ1-2, with D maybe TRBD1 (6 bases). The CDR3 is 16 amino acids. Trimming took off 1 base at V and 3 bases at J, with 15 bases between the two ends. The germline CDR1 and CDR2 sequences are SGHVS and FQNEAQ. The CDR3 sequence: CASSLGSRGEYYGYTF. Written as DNA, the CDR3 is TGTGCCAGCAGCTTAGGGTCGAGGGGGGAATACTATGGCTACACCTTC. Full variable domain (remainder filled in from reference TRBV7-8 and TRBJ1-2): GAGVSQSPRYKVAKRGQDVALRCDPISGHVSLFWYQQALGQGPEFLTYFQNEAQLDKSGLPSDRFFAERPEGSVSTLKIQRTQQEDSAVYLCASSLGSRGEYYGYTFGSGTRLTVV.

The chain joins TRBV2 to TRBJ2-5; D remains unclear. The V end lost 4 bases, the J end lost 5 bases, and 5 bases lay between the germline ends. CDR3 size: 11 residues. Germline V gives CDR1 SNHLY, CDR2 FYNNEI. The CDR3 coding sequence is TGTGCCAGCAGTGTTACGGAGACCCAGTACTTC. Its protein is CASSVTETQYF.

There are a few counts of this clone. The V and J genes are TRBV12-3 or TRBV12-4 and TRBJ1-2; 7 bases map to TRBD1. V shed 7 bases, J shed 7 bases, and the junction held 6 bases outside the gene matches. This CDR3 region has 12 residues. The CDR3 sequence is CASNRGGTGYTF. As DNA, the CDR3 is TGTGCCAGCAACAGGGGCGGCACTGGCTACACCTTC.

This clone was counted between two and nine times. The chain combines TRBV12-5 with TRBJ2-5, with D perhaps TRBD1 or TRBD2 (5 bases each). The CDR3 extends over 13 amino acids. V shed 1 base and J shed 9 bases, with 12 bases lying between them. Germline CDR1 LGHNT, CDR2 FRNRAP. The CDR3 sequence: CASGLGGSVAQYF. CDR3 sequence (DNA): TGTGCTAGTGGTTTGGGGGGGTCAGTGGCCCAGTACTTC. Drawing the rest from reference TRBV12-5 and TRBJ2-5, the complete variable domain is DARVTQTPRHKVTEMGQEVTMRCQPILGHNTVFWYRQTMMQGLELLAYFRNRAPLDDSGMPKDRFSAEMPDATLATLKIQPSEPRDSAVYFCASGLGGSVAQYFGPGTRLLVL.